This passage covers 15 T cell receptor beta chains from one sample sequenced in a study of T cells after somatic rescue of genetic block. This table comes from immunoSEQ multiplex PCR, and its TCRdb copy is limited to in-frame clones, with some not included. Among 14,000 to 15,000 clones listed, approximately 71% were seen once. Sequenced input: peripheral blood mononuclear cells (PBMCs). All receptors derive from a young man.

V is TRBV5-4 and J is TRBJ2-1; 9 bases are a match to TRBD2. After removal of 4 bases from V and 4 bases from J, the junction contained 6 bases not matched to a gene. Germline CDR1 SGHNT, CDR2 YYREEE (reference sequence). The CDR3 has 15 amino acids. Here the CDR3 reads CASSPGLANYNEQFF. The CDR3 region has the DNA TGTGCCAGCAGCCCTGGACTAGCGAATTACAATGAGCAGTTCTTC.

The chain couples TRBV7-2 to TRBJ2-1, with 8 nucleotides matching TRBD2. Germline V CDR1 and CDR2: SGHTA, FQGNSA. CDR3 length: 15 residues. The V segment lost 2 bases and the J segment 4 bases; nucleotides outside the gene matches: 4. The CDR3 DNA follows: TGTGCCAGCAGCTTATCGAGCGGGAGTTACAATGAGCAGTTCTTC. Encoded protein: CASSLSSGSYNEQFF.

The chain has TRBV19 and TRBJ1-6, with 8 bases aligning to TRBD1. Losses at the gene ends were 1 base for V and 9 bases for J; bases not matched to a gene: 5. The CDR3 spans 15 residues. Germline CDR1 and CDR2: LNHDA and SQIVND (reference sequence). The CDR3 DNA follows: TGTGCCAGTAGTATAGGGGCAGGGGGCGGTTCACCCCTCCACTTT. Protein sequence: CASSIGAGGGSPLHF.

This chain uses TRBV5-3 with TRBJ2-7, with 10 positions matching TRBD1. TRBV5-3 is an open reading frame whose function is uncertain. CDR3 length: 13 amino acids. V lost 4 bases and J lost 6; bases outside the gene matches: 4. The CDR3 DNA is TGTGCCAGAAGCGTAGACAGGGGGCGCGAGCAGTACTTC. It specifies CARSVDRGREQYF.

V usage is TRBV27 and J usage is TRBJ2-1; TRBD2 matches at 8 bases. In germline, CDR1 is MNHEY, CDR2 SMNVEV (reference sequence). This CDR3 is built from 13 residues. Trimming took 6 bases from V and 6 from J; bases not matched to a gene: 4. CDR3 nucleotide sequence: TGTGCCAGCAGGGGACTAGACCTCAATGAGCAGTTCTTC. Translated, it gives CASRGLDLNEQFF.

CDR3 amino acids: CASSLLAGEFFYEQYF. The CDR3 DNA reads TGTGCCAGCAGCTTGTTGGCTGGGGAATTTTTCTACGAGCAGTACTTC. The chain combines TRBV5-6 with TRBJ2-7; unclear D gene. Trimming stripped 1 base from V and 3 bases from J, with 17 bases between. The CDR3 is 16 residues long. Germline CDR1 SGHDT, CDR2 YYEEEE.

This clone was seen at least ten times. CDR3 loop: CASRTGGYGYTF. The DNA for the CDR3 is TGTGCCAGCCGGACAGGCGGTTATGGCTACACCTTC. The V gene is TRBV28, the J gene TRBJ1-2; TRBD1 matches at 7 bases. The CDR3 sequence is 12 residues long. The ends lost 8 bases at V and 5 bases at J; junction bases unmatched: 5. Germline V gene sequence: CDR1 MDHEN, CDR2 SYDVKM.

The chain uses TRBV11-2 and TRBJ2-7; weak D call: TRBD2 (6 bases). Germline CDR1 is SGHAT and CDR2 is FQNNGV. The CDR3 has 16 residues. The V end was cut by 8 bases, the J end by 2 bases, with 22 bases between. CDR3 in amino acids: CASRGSNGGIPYEQYF. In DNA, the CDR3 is TGTGCCAGCCGGGGATCTAATGGGGGGATACCCTACGAGCAGTACTTC. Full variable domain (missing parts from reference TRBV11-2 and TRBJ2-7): EAGVAQSPRYKIIEKRQSVAFWCNPISGHATLYWYQQILGQGPKLLIQFQNNGVVDDSQLPKDRFSAERLKGVDSTLKIQPAKLEDSAVYLCASRGSNGGIPYEQYFGPGTRLTVT.

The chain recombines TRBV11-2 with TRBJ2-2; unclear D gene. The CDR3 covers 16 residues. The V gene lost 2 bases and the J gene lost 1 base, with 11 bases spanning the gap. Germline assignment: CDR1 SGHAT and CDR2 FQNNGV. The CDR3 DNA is TGTGCCAGCAGCTTATATATTACCTTGAACACCGGGGAGCTGTTTTTT. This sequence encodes CASSLYITLNTGELFF. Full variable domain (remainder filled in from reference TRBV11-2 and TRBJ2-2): EAGVAQSPRYKIIEKRQSVAFWCNPISGHATLYWYQQILGQGPKLLIQFQNNGVVDDSQLPKDRFSAERLKGVDSTLKIQPAKLEDSAVYLCASSLYITLNTGELFFGEGSRLTVL.

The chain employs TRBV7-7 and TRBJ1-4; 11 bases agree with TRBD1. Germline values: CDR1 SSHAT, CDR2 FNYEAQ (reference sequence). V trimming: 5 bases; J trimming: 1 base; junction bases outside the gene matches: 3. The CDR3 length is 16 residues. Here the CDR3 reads CASSAGTGGTNEKLFF. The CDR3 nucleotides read TGTGCCAGCAGCGCCGGGACAGGGGGAACTAATGAAAAACTGTTTTTT. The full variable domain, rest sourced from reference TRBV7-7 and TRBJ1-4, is GAGVSQSPRYKVTKRGQDVTLRCDPISSHATLYWYQQALGQGPEFLTYFNYEAQPDKSGLPSDRFSAERPEGSISTLTIQRTEQRDSAMYRCASSAGTGGTNEKLFFGSGTQLSVL.

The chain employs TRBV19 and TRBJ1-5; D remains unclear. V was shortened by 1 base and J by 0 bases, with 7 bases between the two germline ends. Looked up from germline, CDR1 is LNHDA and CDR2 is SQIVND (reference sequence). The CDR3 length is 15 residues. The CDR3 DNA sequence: TGTGCCAGTAGTATAGGTAAGGCTAGCAATCAGCCCCAGCATTTT. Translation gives CASSIGKASNQPQHF.

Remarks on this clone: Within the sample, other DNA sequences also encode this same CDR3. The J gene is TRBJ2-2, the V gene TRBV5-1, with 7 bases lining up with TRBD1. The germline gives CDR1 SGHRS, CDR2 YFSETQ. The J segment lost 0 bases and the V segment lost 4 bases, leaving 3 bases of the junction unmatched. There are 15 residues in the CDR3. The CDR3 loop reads CASSVTGANTGELFF. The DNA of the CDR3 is TGCGCCAGCAGCGTTACAGGGGCGAACACCGGGGAGCTGTTTTTT. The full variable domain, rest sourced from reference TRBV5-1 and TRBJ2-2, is KAGVTQTPRYLIKTRGQQVTLSCSPISGHRSVSWYQQTPGQGLQFLFEYFSETQRNKGNFPGRFSGRQFSNSRSEMNVSTLELGDSALYLCASSVTGANTGELFFGEGSRLTVL.

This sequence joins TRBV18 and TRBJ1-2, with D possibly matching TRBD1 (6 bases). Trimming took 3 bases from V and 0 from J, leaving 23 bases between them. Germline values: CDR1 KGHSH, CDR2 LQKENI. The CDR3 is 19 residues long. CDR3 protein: CASSPQTGHGVLANYGYTF. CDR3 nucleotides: TGTGCCAGCTCACCCCAGACGGGACATGGGGTTTTGGCTAACTATGGCTACACCTTC.

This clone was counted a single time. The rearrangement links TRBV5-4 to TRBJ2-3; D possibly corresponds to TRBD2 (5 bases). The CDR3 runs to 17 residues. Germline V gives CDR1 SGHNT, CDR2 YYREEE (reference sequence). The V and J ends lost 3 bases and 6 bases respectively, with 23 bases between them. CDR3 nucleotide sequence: TGTGCCAGCAGCTCCTGGAGGCAAGTGCTTTGGGCGGATACGCAGTATTTT. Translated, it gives CASSSWRQVLWADTQYF. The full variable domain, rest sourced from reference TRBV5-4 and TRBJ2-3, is ETGVTQSPTHLIKTRGQQVTLRCSSQSGHNTVSWYQQALGQGPQFIFQYYREEENGRGNFPPRFSGLQFPNYSSELNVNALELDDSALYLCASSSWRQVLWADTQYFGPGTRLTVL.

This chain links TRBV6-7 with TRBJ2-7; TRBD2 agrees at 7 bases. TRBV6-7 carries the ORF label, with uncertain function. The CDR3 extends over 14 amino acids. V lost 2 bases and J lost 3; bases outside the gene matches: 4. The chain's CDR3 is CASSYRPSGYEQYF. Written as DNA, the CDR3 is TGTGCCAGCAGTTACAGGCCTAGCGGCTACGAGCAGTACTTC.